This T cell receptor beta chain was observed in a study of immune evolution from preneoplasia to lung adenocarcinoma. Study-level background: HLA loss of heterozygosity: 6% to 7.5% AIS, about 15% MIA, about 35% ADC, none AAH.

General study results and limits: Later-stage lesions seemingly showed higher T cell density and diversity than normal lung. Top clone share appeared to fall from AAH through AIS, MIA, adenocarcinoma.

With regard to this clone: What it binds is unknown.

Generated by immunoSEQ multiplex PCR, the TCRdb table keeps only in-frame clones and is missing some. The sample has under 9,000 clones; about 85% are singletons. This CDR3 is built from 16 residues. The V gene's germline CDR1 is SNHLY and CDR2 FYNNEI. Trimming cost V 7 bases and J 3 bases; bases outside gene matches: 14. This chain links TRBV2 with TRBJ2-5, with 7 bases fitting TRBD2. The sequencing sample was made of FFPE minimally invasive lung adenocarcinoma tissue. The TCR comes from a person aged 65-85 years with lung adenocarcinoma. This CDR3 is CASTGFPPGREETQYF. The CDR3 bases are TGTGCCAGCACAGGATTTCCCCCGGGGAGGGAAGAGACCCAGTACTTC.